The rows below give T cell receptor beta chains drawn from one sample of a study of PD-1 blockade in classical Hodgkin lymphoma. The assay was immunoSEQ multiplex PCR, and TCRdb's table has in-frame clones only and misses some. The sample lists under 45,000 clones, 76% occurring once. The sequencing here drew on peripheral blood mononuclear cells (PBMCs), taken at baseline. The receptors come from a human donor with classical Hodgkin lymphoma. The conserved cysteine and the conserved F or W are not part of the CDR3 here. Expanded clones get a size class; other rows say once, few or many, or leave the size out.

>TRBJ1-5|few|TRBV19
ASSIVGAASWGYSNQPQH
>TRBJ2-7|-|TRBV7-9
ASSPPIPGRTTEQY
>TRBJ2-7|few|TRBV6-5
ASRLGLLEQY
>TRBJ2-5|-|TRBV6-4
ASSEGPGGETQY
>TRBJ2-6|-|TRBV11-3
ASSLGQGAPGANVLT
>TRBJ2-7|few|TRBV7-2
ASSLGLAGTEQY
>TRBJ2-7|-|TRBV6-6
ASSYGSGRAYEQY
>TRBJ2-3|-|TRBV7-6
ASRLAGFGTDTQY
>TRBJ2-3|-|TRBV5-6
ASSFPQFSSTDTQY
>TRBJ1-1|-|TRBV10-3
ATQAGGAGTEAF
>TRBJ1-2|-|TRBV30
AWNLGQVAGGYT
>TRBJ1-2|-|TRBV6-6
ASSPRQGPYGYT
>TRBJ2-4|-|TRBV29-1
SGRGNSVGQNIQY
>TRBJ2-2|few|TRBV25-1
ASSESGQGSNTGELF
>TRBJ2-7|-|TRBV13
ASSQGLAISSYEQY
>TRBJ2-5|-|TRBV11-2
ASSSYLAGNPQETQY
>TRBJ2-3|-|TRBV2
ASIIGLAGVSDTQY
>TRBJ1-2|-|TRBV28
ASKGTGVYGYT
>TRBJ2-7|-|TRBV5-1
ASSLNGAPTYEQY
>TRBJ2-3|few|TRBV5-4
ASSLAGSDTQY
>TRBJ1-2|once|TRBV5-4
ASSQDSEGVTSYGYT
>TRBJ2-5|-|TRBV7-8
ASSLVLGSSETQY
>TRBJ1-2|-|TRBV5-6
ASNRASTGGGYT